These 22 T cell receptor beta chains came from one sample sequenced in a study of control samples from healthy donors and cancer patients. Generated by immunoSEQ multiplex PCR, the TCRdb table keeps only in-frame clones and is missing some. The table has 100,000 to 150,000 clones, around 92% seen once. Sequenced input: blood. All receptors derive from a woman aged 45-65 years in good health.

The CDR3 nucleotides are TGCGCCAGCAGCCAAGATATTACGGCCGTTCTAGCCCAGCATTTT. This gives the protein CASSQDITAVLAQHF. The chain carries TRBV4-1 and TRBJ1-5, with D uncertain. Trimming removed 0 bases from V and 11 bases from J, with 17 bases in between. Germline V gene lookup returns CDR1 MGHRA and CDR2 YSYEKL. This CDR3 is built from 15 residues.

This clone has only a few counts. This sequence joins TRBV5-5 and TRBJ2-3; TRBD2 matches 14 bases. Trimming cost V 6 bases and J 4 bases; bases outside gene matches: 13. Per the germline V gene, CDR1 is SGHKS and CDR2 is YYEKEE (reference sequence). The CDR3 contains 18 residues. DNA of the CDR3: TGTGCCAGCAACGAGGGACTAGCGGGGGTGCTCTTGCCAGATACGCAGTATTTT. This sequence encodes CASNEGLAGVLLPDTQYF.

This clone was detected many times. The chain joins TRBV5-1 to TRBJ1-4; TRBD1 agrees at 8 bases. The CDR3 runs 16 residues. Germline values: CDR1 SGHRS, CDR2 YFSETQ. With V trimmed by 4 bases and J by 2 bases, 7 bases remained unmatched. The CDR3 protein is CASSKQGAVTNEKLFF. CDR3 coding DNA: TGCGCCAGCAGCAAGCAGGGGGCTGTTACTAATGAAAAACTGTTTTTT. The variable domain in full, with the rest retrieved from reference TRBV5-1 and TRBJ1-4, is KAGVTQTPRYLIKTRGQQVTLSCSPISGHRSVSWYQQTPGQGLQFLFEYFSETQRNKGNFPGRFSGRQFSNSRSEMNVSTLELGDSALYLCASSKQGAVTNEKLFFGSGTQLSVL.

This chain uses TRBV18 with TRBJ2-3; maybe TRBD1 (5 bases). Trimming left V 1 base short and J 4 bases short, with 12 bases between. There are 15 residues in the CDR3. Germline lookup yields CDR1 KGHSH and CDR2 LQKENI. CDR3 in amino acids: CASSPQVQGSDTQYF. DNA for the CDR3: TGTGCCAGCTCACCACAAGTCCAGGGCTCAGATACGCAGTATTTT.

The chain has TRBV3-1 (or the pseudogene TRBV3-2) and TRBJ2-7; 8 positions agree with TRBD1. V gave up 5 bases and J gave up 3 bases; unmatched junction bases: 6. The CDR3 consists of 14 residues. Germline CDR1 LGHDT, CDR2 YNNKEL (reference sequence). CDR3 nucleotide sequence: TGTGCCAGCAGCGCTCGACAGGGGATCTACGAGCAGTACTTC. Protein sequence: CASSARQGIYEQYF.

V gene TRBV5-1 combines with J gene TRBJ1-2; 9 nucleotides align to TRBD1. The CDR3 runs to 16 residues. Germline loops: CDR1 SGHRS, CDR2 YFSETQ. V trimming: 2 bases; J trimming: 3 bases; junction bases outside the gene matches: 8. The CDR3 DNA reads as TGCGCCAGCAGCTTATCCCCGGGACAGGGTGACTATGGCTACACCTTC. Amino acid sequence: CASSLSPGQGDYGYTF.

V usage is TRBV7-8 and J usage is TRBJ1-6; TRBD1 might be the D (6 bases). The CDR3 has 17 amino acids. Germline CDR1 reads SGHVS; CDR2 reads FQNEAQ. The V and J ends lost 5 bases and 0 bases respectively, with 14 bases between them. The CDR3 loop reads CASSGNRAASYNSPLHF. For the CDR3, the DNA is TGTGCCAGCAGCGGAAACAGGGCCGCCTCCTATAATTCACCCCTCCACTTT.

This chain joins TRBV7-9 and TRBJ2-7; 10 bases fit TRBD1. This CDR3 comprises 17 residues. Germline V gives CDR1 SEHNR, CDR2 FQNEAQ (reference sequence). Germline trimming cut 5 bases from V and 6 bases from J; bases unmatched to any gene: 16. CDR3 residues: CASSPSLGQGGKSEQYF. The CDR3 region has the DNA TGTGCCAGCAGCCCTTCACTCGGACAGGGGGGAAAATCCGAGCAGTACTTC.

The J gene is TRBJ2-2, the V gene TRBV5-6; 9 bases fit TRBD2. The CDR3 runs to 16 residues. The germline V gene has CDR1 SGHDT and CDR2 YYEEEE. V shed 1 base, J shed 5 bases, and the junction held 6 bases outside the gene matches. The CDR3 sequence: CASSLRAGGGTGELFF. CDR3 DNA: TGTGCCAGCAGCTTGAGAGCGGGGGGAGGAACCGGGGAGCTGTTTTTT. Supplemented by reference TRBV5-6 and TRBJ2-2, the full variable domain reads DAGVTQSPTHLIKTRGQQVTLRCSPKSGHDTVSWYQQALGQGPQFIFQYYEEEERQRGNFPDRFSGHQFPNYSSELNVNALLLGDSALYLCASSLRAGGGTGELFFGEGSRLTVL.

V and J are TRBV28 and TRBJ1-3; no clear D gene. The CDR3 sequence is 12 residues long. Germline V gene sequence: CDR1 MDHEN, CDR2 SYDVKM. Trimming removed 1 base at V and 4 bases at J, with 2 bases between. CDR3: CASSLFGNTIYF. CDR3 bases: TGTGCCAGCAGTTTATTCGGAAACACCATATATTTT.

The rearrangement joins TRBV5-1 to TRBJ2-1, with D unclear. CDR1 SGHRS and CDR2 YFSETQ come from the germline V gene. Trimming stripped 2 bases from V and 5 bases from J, with 8 bases between. The CDR3 is made up of 13 amino acids. CDR3 loop: CASSLSTHNEQFF. For the CDR3, the DNA is TGCGCCAGCAGCTTATCTACTCACAATGAGCAGTTCTTC.

The chain combines TRBV5-1 with TRBJ2-5; 10 bases are shared with TRBD2. CDR1 and CDR2 (germline): SGHRS, YFSETQ. The CDR3 totals 17 residues. V was clipped by 3 bases and J by 4 bases; unmatched bases: 12. CDR3 sequence: CASSSGAVGTSVETQYF. The DNA for the CDR3 is TGCGCCAGCAGCTCGGGAGCCGTGGGGACTAGCGTAGAGACCCAGTACTTC.

This rearrangement joins TRBV5-8 to TRBJ1-5, with D uncertain. Trimming took 0 bases from V and 7 from J, leaving 11 bases between them. CDR1 SGHTS and CDR2 YDEGEE come from the germline V gene. The CDR3 totals 14 residues. The CDR3 DNA follows: TGTGCCAGCAGCTTGGAGGGTAGGGTACAGCCCCAGCATTTT. Protein: CASSLEGRVQPQHF.

The chain is built from TRBV6-5 and TRBJ1-5; no firm D call. From germline, CDR1 is MNHEY and CDR2 SVGAGI. The CDR3 length is 12 residues. V lost 6 bases to trimming and J lost 2 bases, with 5 bases between them. In nucleotides, the CDR3 is TGTGCCAGCAGGGTTCGCAATCAGCCCCAGCATTTT. This gives the protein CASRVRNQPQHF.

The chain uses TRBV7-2 and TRBJ2-3; no clear D gene. CDR1 SGHTA and CDR2 FQGNSA come from the germline V gene. This CDR3 contains 12 residues. The V end was cut by 3 bases, the J end by 0 bases, with 1 base between. The CDR3 region has the DNA TGTGCCAGCAGCTTCAGCACAGATACGCAGTATTTT. As protein: CASSFSTDTQYF.

The chain links TRBV15 to TRBJ2-2; D gene unclear. Trimming shortened V by 1 base and J by 5 bases, and 11 bases separated the two germline ends. Germline values: CDR1 LNHNV, CDR2 YYDKDF (reference sequence). The CDR3 consists of 15 residues. CDR3 sequence: CATSRGLELTGELFF. For the CDR3, the DNA is TGTGCCACCAGCAGAGGCCTTGAGTTGACCGGGGAGCTGTTTTTT.

The J gene is TRBJ1-3, the V gene TRBV15; TRBD1 is a possible D gene (6 bases). The CDR3 spans 16 residues. V lost 0 bases and J lost 4, with 13 bases in between. The germline V gene encodes CDR1 LNHNV and CDR2 YYDKDF (reference sequence). CDR3 DNA: TGTGCCACCAGCAGAGATCGACGGGGGCAAGGAAACACCATATATTTT. Amino acids: CATSRDRRGQGNTIYF.

This sequence joins TRBV19 and TRBJ1-2, with 9 bases that match TRBD1. V lost 7 bases and J lost 4; bases outside the gene matches: 13. The CDR3 extends over 16 amino acids. Germline V gene lookup returns CDR1 LNHDA and CDR2 SQIVND (reference sequence). The CDR3 protein is CASTTTGTGFGYGYTF. CDR3 nucleotides: TGTGCCAGTACCACTACCGGGACAGGGTTCGGCTATGGCTACACCTTC.

The chain carries TRBV5-1 and TRBJ1-1; a possible D gene is TRBD1 (6 bases). Germline V CDR1 and CDR2: SGHRS, YFSETQ. The CDR3 consists of 14 residues. The V end was cut by 4 bases, the J end by 2 bases, with 12 bases between. Here the CDR3 reads CASSVDSLNTEAFF. Here the CDR3 DNA reads TGCGCCAGCAGCGTGGACAGCCTTAACACTGAAGCTTTCTTT.

The chain combines TRBV6-5 with TRBJ1-1; D unclear. The CDR3 consists of 15 residues. Trimming took off 0 bases at V and 5 bases at J, with 13 bases between the two ends. CDR1 is MNHEY and CDR2 is SVGAGI in the germline V gene. The CDR3 DNA reads TGTGCCAGCAGTTACTCGCGTGGGGTAGGGACTGAAGCTTTCTTT. Amino acid sequence: CASSYSRGVGTEAFF.

This clone occurred once. The same CDR3 arises from other DNA sequences in this sample as well. The chain recombines TRBV5-6 with TRBJ1-4; D is ambiguous. CDR1 is SGHDT, CDR2 YYEEEE, per germline. The CDR3 runs 14 residues. Trimming cost V 0 bases and J 0 bases, with 3 bases left between them. CDR3 nucleotides: TGTGCCAGCAGCTTGGTTGCAACTAATGAAAAACTGTTTTTT. Its translation is CASSLVATNEKLFF.

The CDR3 sequence is CASSEPQNMNTEAFF. CDR3 nucleotide sequence: TGTGCCAGCAGTGAACCGCAAAACATGAACACTGAAGCTTTCTTT. The rearrangement links TRBV2 to TRBJ1-1; no clear D gene. V was clipped by 2 bases and J by 0 bases, with 10 bases between them. The CDR3 spans 15 residues. Germline values: CDR1 SNHLY, CDR2 FYNNEI.